The source of this T cell receptor (beta chain) is a study of T cell changes during pregnancy in multiple sclerosis. Germline V gives CDR1 LNHDA, CDR2 SQIVND (reference sequence). V lost 5 bases, J lost 2 bases, and 8 bases stayed unmatched. This CDR3 contains 15 residues. TCRdb's table, derived via immunoSEQ multiplex PCR, lists solely in-frame clones and lacks some. The data show about 73,000 clones, with 92% seen just once and 2.5% to 3% held by the top ten. The source is a female donor in good health, enrolled as a control in a pregnancy study. The material was peripheral blood, obtained in the third trimester of pregnancy. The chain has TRBV19 and TRBJ2-5; TRBD1 matches at 7 bases. Written as DNA, the CDR3 is TGTGCCAGTAGTCCCCCCGGGACAGCACAAGAGACCCAGTACTTC. Translating it yields CASSPPGTAQETQYF.